This entry describes one T cell receptor (beta chain). This specimen comes from a study of T cell changes during pregnancy in multiple sclerosis. Germline V lookup: CDR1 ENHRY, CDR2 SYGVKD. The V end was cut by 2 bases, the J end by 0 bases, with 5 bases between. The CDR3 loop spans 14 amino acids. The table came from immunoSEQ multiplex PCR; TCRdb's copy has only in-frame clones and leaves some out. The sample lists approximately 34,000 clones, about 91% seen once, with 0.4% to 0.5% in the top ten. The chain uses TRBV10-3 and TRBJ1-5, with D unclear. The receptor's source is a female donor with multiple sclerosis, enrolled in a pregnancy study. The sequences come from CD4+ T cells from peripheral blood mononuclear cells, collected after pregnancy. The CDR3 is CAISEAGSNQPQHF. The CDR3 bases are TGTGCCATCAGTGAGGCGGGTAGCAATCAGCCCCAGCATTTT.